This T cell receptor (beta chain) is from a study of T cell clones after liver transplantation. The J segment lost 0 bases and the V segment lost 1 base, leaving 5 bases of the junction unmatched. This CDR3 comprises 16 residues. Germline V CDR1 and CDR2: SEHNR, FQNEAQ (reference sequence). Data came from immunoSEQ multiplex PCR; TCRdb stores just in-frame clones and leaves some out. The table has about 100,000 clones, about 81% seen once. Unstimulated PBMCs were sorted into CD3+CD4+ and CD3+CD8+ populations. Sequencing used CD4+ T cells from blood, obtained before liver transplant. V and J are TRBV7-9 and TRBJ1-1; 7 bases fit TRBD1. This clonotype originated in a human donor who received a liver transplant. This chain's CDR3 is CASSLDRGWMNTEAFF. DNA for the CDR3: TGTGCCAGCAGCTTAGACAGGGGATGGATGAACACTGAAGCTTTCTTT.